What follows is one T cell receptor beta chain and its context. The sample is drawn from a study of blood T cell repertoires in COVID-19. At the level of the study: PBMCs, B-cell-depleted T cells, or T cells provided the cDNA or gDNA that made up the material.

Those enrolled in Seattle joined during active infection and were followed longitudinally afterward. In the original processing: Reference gene primer amplification gave nucleated cell count estimates. The data were produced by immunoSEQ multiplex PCR, yet TCRdb's version contains in-frame clones alone and is incomplete. V, J and clone size reflect that table, while D and trimming were determined from the DNA. The sample includes approximately 28,000 clones, 85% to 95% seen only once; the top ten take roughly 0.83%. This CDR3 region has 14 residues. In germline, CDR1 is MNHEY, CDR2 SVGAGI. Trimming removed 0 bases from V and 13 bases from J, with 15 bases in between.

Sequenced sample: peripheral blood. The rearrangement joins TRBV6-5 to TRBJ1-4, with D hard to call. This TCR was sampled from an older woman with COVID-19, enrolled during active disease. In DNA, the CDR3 is TGTGCCAGCAGTTACTCCCCCGAGGGAGCCCGACTGTTTTTT. As protein: CASSYSPEGARLFF.